Listed below are T cell receptor beta chains from one sample, sequenced in a study of T cell responses to AZD1222 COVID-19 vaccine. Using immunoSEQ multiplex PCR, the repertoire was profiled, and TCRdb retains in-frame clones only, with some absent. The table has around 140,000 clones, 70% to 90% seen once. The sequences come from peripheral blood, collected 28 days after the second dose of the MenACWY control vaccine. These receptors originate from an adult who received the MenACWY meningococcal vaccine as a control. The CDR3 runs from the conserved cysteine through the conserved F or W. D genes are given only for firm matches. Not every row has a clone size; where given, it reads once, few, many or a size class.

size: NA
J: TRBJ2-3
V: TRBV24-1
D: TRBD2
CDR3: CATSDLGRGGRTDTQYF
DNA: TGTGCCACCAGTGATTTGGGGCGGGGGGGCAGGACAGATACGCAGTATTTT

size: NA
J: TRBJ1-2
V: TRBV19
D: NA
CDR3: CASTRGSDYGYTF
DNA: TGTGCCAGTACGAGAGGGTCGGACTATGGCTACACCTTC

size: NA
J: TRBJ1-1
V: TRBV27
D: NA
CDR3: CASSLFTGRGEAFF
DNA: TGTGCCAGCAGTTTGTTTACAGGGAGAGGTGAAGCTTTCTTT

size: NA
J: TRBJ2-3
V: TRBV7-9
D: NA
CDR3: CASSLVGDTQYF
DNA: TGTGCCAGCAGCTTAGTTGGAGATACGCAGTATTTT

size: once
J: TRBJ1-4
V: TRBV6-5
D: NA
CDR3: CASSSEQANEKLFF
DNA: TGTGCCAGCAGTTCCGAGCAGGCTAATGAAAAACTGTTTTTT

size: NA
J: TRBJ1-6
V: TRBV11-3
D: NA
CDR3: CASSLAVQGESPLHF
DNA: TGTGCCAGCAGCTTAGCGGTGCAGGGAGAATCACCCCTCCACTTT

size: NA
J: TRBJ1-6
V: TRBV5-6
D: NA
CDR3: CASSWSQGTPLHF
DNA: TGTGCCAGCAGCTGGTCGCAAGGGACACCCCTCCACTTT

size: NA
J: TRBJ2-7
V: TRBV3-1/TRBV3-2
D: TRBD2
CDR3: CASSQGLANEQYF
DNA: TGTGCCAGCAGCCAAGGACTAGCCAACGAGCAGTACTTC

size: NA
J: TRBJ2-3
V: TRBV27
D: TRBD2
CDR3: CASSLTRGLAGDTQYF
DNA: TGTGCCAGCAGTTTAACAAGGGGATTAGCGGGGGACACGCAGTATTTT

size: NA
J: TRBJ2-1
V: TRBV4-2
D: TRBD2
CDR3: CASSQASREGGNEQFF
DNA: TGTGCCAGCAGCCAAGCGAGTCGGGAGGGAGGCAATGAGCAGTTCTTC

size: NA
J: TRBJ1-1
V: TRBV11-2
D: TRBD1
CDR3: CASSPPQGMNTEAFF
DNA: TGTGCCAGCAGCCCCCCACAGGGGATGAACACTGAAGCTTTCTTT

size: NA
J: TRBJ1-1
V: TRBV10-3
D: NA
CDR3: CATLTFQNTEAFF
DNA: TGTGCCACCCTTACATTTCAGAACACTGAAGCTTTCTTT

size: NA
J: TRBJ2-7
V: TRBV5-5
D: TRBD2
CDR3: CASIQGGEQYF
DNA: TGTGCCAGCATTCAGGGAGGGGAGCAGTACTTC

size: NA
J: TRBJ1-2
V: TRBV28
D: NA
CDR3: CASSLGLFNYGYTF
DNA: TGTGCCAGCAGTTTGGGGCTTTTCAACTATGGCTACACCTTC

size: NA
J: TRBJ1-1
V: TRBV6-5
D: TRBD1
CDR3: CASSYSAGQGAEAFF
DNA: TGTGCCAGCAGTTACTCGGCAGGACAGGGCGCTGAAGCTTTCTTT

size: NA
J: TRBJ1-2
V: TRBV4-1
D: TRBD1
CDR3: CASSQGRARGNGYTF
DNA: TGCGCCAGCAGCCAAGGGCGGGCCAGGGGGAATGGCTACACCTTC

size: NA
J: TRBJ2-7
V: TRBV27
D: NA
CDR3: CASSFTHSYEQYF
DNA: TGTGCCAGCAGTTTCACTCACTCCTACGAGCAGTACTTC

size: NA
J: TRBJ1-2
V: TRBV30
D: NA
CDR3: CAWSITANYGYTF
DNA: TGTGCCTGGAGTATTACAGCTAACTATGGCTACACCTTC

size: NA
J: TRBJ2-1
V: TRBV4-3
D: TRBD2
CDR3: CASSQDLAGSYNEQFF
DNA: TGCGCCAGCAGCCAAGACCTAGCGGGGAGTTACAATGAGCAGTTCTTC

size: NA
J: TRBJ2-3
V: TRBV6-5
D: TRBD2
CDR3: CASSYSYLAGTDTQYF
DNA: TGTGCCAGCAGTTACTCGTATCTAGCGGGCACAGATACGCAGTATTTT

size: NA
J: TRBJ1-6
V: TRBV2
D: NA
CDR3: CASRRGQPNSPLHF
DNA: TGTGCCAGCAGGAGAGGACAGCCTAATTCACCCCTCCACTTT

size: once
J: TRBJ2-7
V: TRBV30
D: TRBD2
CDR3: CAWNILGGSYEQYF
DNA: TGTGCCTGGAACATCTTGGGGGGGTCCTACGAGCAGTACTTC

size: NA
J: TRBJ1-2
V: TRBV30
D: NA
CDR3: CARRRNYGYTF
DNA: TGTGCCCGGAGGCGGAACTATGGCTACACCTTC

size: NA
J: TRBJ2-5
V: TRBV24-1
D: TRBD2
CDR3: CATSDPGTSNKETQYF
DNA: TGTGCCACCAGTGATCCCGGGACTAGTAATAAGGAGACCCAGTACTTC

size: NA
J: TRBJ2-1
V: TRBV7-9
D: NA
CDR3: CASSLEQRQGAHNEQFF
DNA: TGTGCCAGCAGCTTAGAACAGCGGCAGGGAGCCCACAATGAGCAGTTCTTC

size: few
J: TRBJ2-7
V: TRBV5-1
D: NA
CDR3: CASSLGRVAYEQYF
DNA: TGCGCCAGCAGCTTGGGAAGGGTAGCCTACGAGCAGTACTTC

size: NA
J: TRBJ2-1
V: TRBV5-1
D: TRBD1
CDR3: CASSPVLGTGVGEQFF
DNA: TGCGCCAGCAGCCCGGTTTTGGGGACAGGGGTTGGTGAGCAGTTCTTC

size: NA
J: TRBJ2-1
V: TRBV9
D: TRBD2
CDR3: CASSVGPSGSNEQFF
DNA: TGTGCCAGCAGCGTGGGCCCTAGCGGGAGCAATGAGCAGTTCTTC

size: once
J: TRBJ2-5
V: TRBV6-2/TRBV6-3
D: NA
CDR3: CASSYVLMAGQETQYF
DNA: TGTGCCAGCAGTTACGTGTTGATGGCGGGGCAAGAGACCCAGTACTTC

size: NA
J: TRBJ2-1
V: TRBV3-1/TRBV3-2
D: NA
CDR3: CASGYLQGEQFF
DNA: TGTGCCAGCGGATATCTACAGGGTGAGCAGTTCTTC

size: NA
J: TRBJ1-1
V: TRBV6-5
D: TRBD1
CDR3: CASEQGAEAFF
DNA: TGTGCCAGCGAACAGGGGGCTGAAGCTTTCTTT

size: NA
J: TRBJ1-4
V: TRBV7-8
D: NA
CDR3: CASSSAGWATNEKLFF
DNA: TGTGCCAGCAGCTCGGCCGGGTGGGCAACTAATGAAAAACTGTTTTTT

size: NA
J: TRBJ1-5
V: TRBV9
D: NA
CDR3: CASSVSGYSNQPQHF
DNA: TGTGCCAGCAGCGTAAGCGGATATAGCAATCAGCCCCAGCATTTT

size: NA
J: TRBJ1-6
V: TRBV5-1
D: NA
CDR3: CASSLEGQGNSPLHF
DNA: TGCGCCAGCAGCTTGGAGGGGCAGGGGAATTCACCCCTCCACTTT

size: NA
J: TRBJ1-1
V: TRBV18
D: NA
CDR3: CASSLSLEVYNEAFF
DNA: TGTGCCAGCTCACTGAGCTTGGAGGTATACAATGAAGCTTTCTTT

size: NA
J: TRBJ2-7
V: TRBV7-9
D: TRBD1
CDR3: CASSLDPFGTGHYEQYF
DNA: TGTGCCAGCAGCTTGGACCCTTTCGGGACAGGGCACTACGAGCAGTACTTC

size: NA
J: TRBJ2-2
V: TRBV7-9
D: TRBD1
CDR3: CASSSGTGAQNTGELFF
DNA: TGTGCCAGCAGCTCCGGGACAGGGGCCCAGAACACCGGGGAGCTGTTTTTT

size: NA
J: TRBJ1-3
V: TRBV7-9
D: NA
CDR3: CASSLFDSGNTIYF
DNA: TGTGCCAGCAGCTTATTCGACTCTGGAAACACCATATATTTT

size: NA
J: TRBJ1-5
V: TRBV19
D: NA
CDR3: CASTFLPSNQPQHF
DNA: TGTGCCAGTACCTTCCTGCCTAGCAATCAGCCCCAGCATTTT

size: few
J: TRBJ2-7
V: TRBV11-3
D: NA
CDR3: CASSFSGLGEQYF
DNA: TGTGCCAGCAGCTTCTCGGGGTTGGGGGAGCAGTACTTC

size: NA
J: TRBJ1-4
V: TRBV4-3
D: TRBD1
CDR3: CASSQDPGTGEKLFF
DNA: TGCGCCAGCAGCCAAGACCCCGGGACAGGAGAAAAACTGTTTTTT

size: NA
J: TRBJ1-5
V: TRBV5-1
D: TRBD1
CDR3: CASSSGTGDSNQPQHF
DNA: TGCGCCAGCAGCTCAGGGACAGGAGATAGCAATCAGCCCCAGCATTTT

size: NA
J: TRBJ2-3
V: TRBV7-7
D: NA
CDR3: CASSLRIRDTQYF
DNA: TGTGCTAGCAGCCTACGTATCAGAGATACGCAGTATTTT

size: NA
J: TRBJ2-2
V: TRBV18
D: NA
CDR3: CASHATGYGNTGELFF
DNA: TGTGCCAGCCACGCGACGGGGTACGGGAACACCGGGGAGCTGTTTTTT

size: NA
J: TRBJ1-1
V: TRBV10-3
D: TRBD1
CDR3: CATQWGQGTEAFF
DNA: TGTGCCACTCAATGGGGACAGGGCACTGAAGCTTTCTTT

size: NA
J: TRBJ2-7
V: TRBV27
D: TRBD2
CDR3: CASSLIPAALAGSSYEQYF
DNA: TGTGCCAGCAGTTTAATCCCGGCAGCTTTAGCGGGTAGCTCCTACGAGCAGTACTTC

size: NA
J: TRBJ1-4
V: TRBV18
D: TRBD1
CDR3: CASSPSTGGANEKLFF
DNA: TGTGCCAGCTCACCTTCCACAGGGGGCGCAAATGAAAAACTGTTTTTT

size: NA
J: TRBJ2-7
V: TRBV6-2/TRBV6-3
D: NA
CDR3: CASSYRDGFSYEQYF
DNA: TGTGCCAGCAGTTATAGGGACGGATTCTCCTACGAGCAGTACTTC

size: once
J: TRBJ2-5
V: TRBV11-2
D: TRBD2
CDR3: CASSALRGRAETQYF
DNA: TGTGCCAGCAGCGCTTTGCGCGGGAGGGCGGAGACCCAGTACTTC

size: once
J: TRBJ1-5
V: TRBV30
D: NA
CDR3: CAWSHLSDDSQPQHF
DNA: TGTGCCTGGAGTCATTTATCAGACGATAGTCAGCCCCAGCATTTT

size: NA
J: TRBJ1-1
V: TRBV19
D: TRBD1
CDR3: CASRDRISEAFF
DNA: TGTGCCAGCCGGGACAGGATATCTGAAGCTTTCTTT

size: NA
J: TRBJ2-7
V: TRBV18
D: NA
CDR3: CASSPRRYEQYF
DNA: TGTGCCAGCTCACCCCGGAGGTACGAGCAGTACTTC

size: NA
J: TRBJ2-7
V: TRBV6-5
D: TRBD1
CDR3: CASSPDRGSYEQYF
DNA: TGTGCCAGCAGCCCGGACAGGGGCTCCTACGAGCAGTACTTC

size: NA
J: TRBJ2-1
V: TRBV2
D: TRBD1
CDR3: CATSFRDRGPNEQFF
DNA: TGTGCCACCTCCTTTCGGGACAGGGGGCCCAATGAGCAGTTCTTC

size: NA
J: TRBJ2-3
V: TRBV7-6
D: TRBD2
CDR3: CASSLTSAITDTQYF
DNA: TGTGCCAGCAGCCTGACTAGCGCTATAACCGATACGCAGTATTTT

size: NA
J: TRBJ2-5
V: TRBV29-1
D: TRBD1
CDR3: CSVVYRGETQYF
DNA: TGCAGCGTTGTTTACAGGGGGGAGACCCAGTACTTC

size: NA
J: TRBJ2-3
V: TRBV18
D: NA
CDR3: CASSQSRGLTLDTQYF
DNA: TGTGCCAGCTCGCAGTCCCGGGGGTTGACTTTGGATACGCAGTATTTT

size: once
J: TRBJ2-5
V: TRBV19
D: TRBD2
CDR3: CASSIESRGGETQYF
DNA: TGTGCCAGTAGTATAGAATCTCGCGGGGGAGAGACCCAGTACTTC

size: NA
J: TRBJ1-4
V: TRBV19
D: NA
CDR3: CASSIPTGPTNEKLFF
DNA: TGTGCCAGTAGTATCCCGACAGGACCAACTAATGAAAAACTGTTTTTT